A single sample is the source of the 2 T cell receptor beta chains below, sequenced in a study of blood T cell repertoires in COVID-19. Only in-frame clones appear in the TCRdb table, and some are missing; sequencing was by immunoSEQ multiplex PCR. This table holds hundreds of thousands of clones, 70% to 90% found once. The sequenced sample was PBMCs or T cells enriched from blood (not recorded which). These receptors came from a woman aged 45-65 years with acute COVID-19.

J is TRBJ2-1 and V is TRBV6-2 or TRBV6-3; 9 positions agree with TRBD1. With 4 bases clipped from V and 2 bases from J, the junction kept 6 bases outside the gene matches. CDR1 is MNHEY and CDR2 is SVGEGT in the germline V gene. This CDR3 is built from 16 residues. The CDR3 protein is CASSFQQGAAYNEQFF. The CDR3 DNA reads TGTGCCAGCAGTTTCCAACAGGGGGCAGCCTACAATGAGCAGTTCTTC.

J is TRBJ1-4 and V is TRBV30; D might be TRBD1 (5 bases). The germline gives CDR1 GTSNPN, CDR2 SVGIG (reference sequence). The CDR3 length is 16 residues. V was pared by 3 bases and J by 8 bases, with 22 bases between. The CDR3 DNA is TGTGCCTGGAGCCCCCCGAATACAGGCGCCCGGGAAAAACTGTTTTTT. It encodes CAWSPPNTGAREKLFF.